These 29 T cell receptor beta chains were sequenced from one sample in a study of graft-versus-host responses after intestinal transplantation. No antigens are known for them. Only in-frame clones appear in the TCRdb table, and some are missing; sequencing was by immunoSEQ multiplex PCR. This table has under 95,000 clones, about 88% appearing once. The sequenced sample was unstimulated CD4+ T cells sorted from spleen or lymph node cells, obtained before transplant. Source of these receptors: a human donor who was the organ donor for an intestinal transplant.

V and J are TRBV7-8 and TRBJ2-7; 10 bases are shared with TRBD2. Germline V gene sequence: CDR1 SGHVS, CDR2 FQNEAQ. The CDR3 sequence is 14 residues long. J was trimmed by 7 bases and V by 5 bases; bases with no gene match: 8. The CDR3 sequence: CASSLQRGGKEQYF. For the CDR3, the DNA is TGTGCCAGCAGCCTCCAGCGGGGGGGTAAGGAGCAGTACTTC.

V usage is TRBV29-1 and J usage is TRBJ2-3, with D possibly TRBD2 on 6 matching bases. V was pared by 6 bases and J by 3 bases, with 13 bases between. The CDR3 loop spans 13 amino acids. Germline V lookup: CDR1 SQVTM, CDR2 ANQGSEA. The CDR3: CSVLAMGTDTQYF. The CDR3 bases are TGCAGCGTGCTAGCGATGGGGACAGATACGCAGTATTTT.

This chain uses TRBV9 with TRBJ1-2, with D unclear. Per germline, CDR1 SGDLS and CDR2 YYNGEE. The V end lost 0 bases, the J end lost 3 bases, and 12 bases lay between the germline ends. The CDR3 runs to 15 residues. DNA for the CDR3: TGTGCCAGCAGCGTAGGTGACAAGACGCACTATGGCTACACCTTC. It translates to CASSVGDKTHYGYTF.

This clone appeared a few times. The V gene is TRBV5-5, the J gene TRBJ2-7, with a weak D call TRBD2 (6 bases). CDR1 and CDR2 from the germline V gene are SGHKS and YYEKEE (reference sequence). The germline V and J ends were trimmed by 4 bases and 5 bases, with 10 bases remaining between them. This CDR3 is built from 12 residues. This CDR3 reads CASSPGVHEQYF. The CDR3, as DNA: TGTGCCAGCAGCCCGGGGGTCCACGAGCAGTACTTC. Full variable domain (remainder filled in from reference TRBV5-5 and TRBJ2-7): DAGVTQSPTHLIKTRGQQVTLRCSPISGHKSVSWYQQVLGQGPQFIFQYYEKEERGRGNFPDRFSARQFPNYSSELNVNALLLGDSALYLCASSPGVHEQYFGPGTRLTVT.

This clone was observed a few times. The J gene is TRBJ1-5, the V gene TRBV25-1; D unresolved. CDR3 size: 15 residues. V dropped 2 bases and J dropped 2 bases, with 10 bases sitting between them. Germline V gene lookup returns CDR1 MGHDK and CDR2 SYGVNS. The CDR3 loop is CASSEEGTGNQPQHF. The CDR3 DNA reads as TGTGCCAGCAGTGAAGAGGGCACGGGCAATCAGCCCCAGCATTTT.

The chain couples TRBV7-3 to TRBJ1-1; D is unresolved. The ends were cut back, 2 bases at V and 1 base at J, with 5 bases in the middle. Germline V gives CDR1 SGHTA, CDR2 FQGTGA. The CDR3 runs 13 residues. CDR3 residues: CASSLQSNTEAFF. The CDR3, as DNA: TGTGCCAGCAGCTTACAATCGAACACTGAAGCTTTCTTT. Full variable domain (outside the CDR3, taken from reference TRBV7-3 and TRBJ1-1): GAGVSQTPSNKVTEKGKYVELRCDPISGHTALYWYRQSLGQGPEFLIYFQGTGAADDSGLPNDRFFAVRPEGSVSTLKIQRTERGDSAVYLCASSLQSNTEAFFGQGTRLTVV.

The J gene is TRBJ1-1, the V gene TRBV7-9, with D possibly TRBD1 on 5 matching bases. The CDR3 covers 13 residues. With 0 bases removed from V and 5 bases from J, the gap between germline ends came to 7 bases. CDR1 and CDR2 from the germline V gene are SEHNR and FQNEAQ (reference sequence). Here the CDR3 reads CASSLARATEAFF. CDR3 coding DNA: TGTGCCAGCAGCTTAGCCAGGGCGACTGAAGCTTTCTTT.

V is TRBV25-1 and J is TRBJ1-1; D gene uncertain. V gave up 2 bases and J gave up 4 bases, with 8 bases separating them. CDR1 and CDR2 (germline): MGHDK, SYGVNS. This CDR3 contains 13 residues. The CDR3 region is CASSEPLLTEAFF. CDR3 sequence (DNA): TGTGCCAGCAGTGAACCCCTCCTCACTGAAGCTTTCTTT.

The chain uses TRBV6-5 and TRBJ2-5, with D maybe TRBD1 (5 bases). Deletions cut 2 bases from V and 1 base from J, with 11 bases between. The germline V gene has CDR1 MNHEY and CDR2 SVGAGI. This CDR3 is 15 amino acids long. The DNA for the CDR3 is TGTGCCAGCAGTTACAGGGGCTCCTCCCAAGAGACCCAGTACTTC. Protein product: CASSYRGSSQETQYF.

CDR3 loop: CSARIGGPQHF. The DNA for the CDR3 is TGCAGTGCTAGAATCGGGGGGCCCCAGCATTTT. The chain recombines TRBV20-1 with TRBJ1-5; D possibly corresponds to TRBD1 (5 bases). V lost 2 bases and J 9 bases, leaving 8 bases between the germline ends. Germline V gene lookup returns CDR1 DFQATT and CDR2 SNEGSKA (reference sequence). The CDR3 spans 11 residues.

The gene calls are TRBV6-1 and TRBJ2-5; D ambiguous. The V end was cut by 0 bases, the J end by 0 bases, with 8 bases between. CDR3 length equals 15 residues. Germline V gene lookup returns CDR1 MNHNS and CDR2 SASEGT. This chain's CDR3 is CASSEAAVYQETQYF. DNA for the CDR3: TGTGCCAGCAGTGAAGCTGCGGTATACCAAGAGACCCAGTACTTC.

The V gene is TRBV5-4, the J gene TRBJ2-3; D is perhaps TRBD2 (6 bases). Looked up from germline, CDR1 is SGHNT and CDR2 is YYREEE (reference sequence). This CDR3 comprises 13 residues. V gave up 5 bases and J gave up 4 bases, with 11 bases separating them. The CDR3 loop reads CASRQREADTQYF. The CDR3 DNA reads TGTGCCAGCAGACAGAGGGAGGCAGATACGCAGTATTTT.

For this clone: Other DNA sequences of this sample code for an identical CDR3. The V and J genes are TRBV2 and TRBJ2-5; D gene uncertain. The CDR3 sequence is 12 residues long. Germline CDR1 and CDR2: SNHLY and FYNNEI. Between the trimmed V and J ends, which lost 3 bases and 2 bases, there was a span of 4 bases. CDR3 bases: TGTGCCAGCAGTGACAGGCAAGAGACCCAGTACTTC. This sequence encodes CASSDRQETQYF.

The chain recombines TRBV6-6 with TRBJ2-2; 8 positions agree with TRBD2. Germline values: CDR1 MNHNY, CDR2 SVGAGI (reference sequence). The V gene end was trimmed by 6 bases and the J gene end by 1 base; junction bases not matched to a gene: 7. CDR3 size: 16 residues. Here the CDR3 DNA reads TGTGCCAGCAGACAACTAGCGGTCTGGAACACCGGGGAGCTGTTTTTT. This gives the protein CASRQLAVWNTGELFF.

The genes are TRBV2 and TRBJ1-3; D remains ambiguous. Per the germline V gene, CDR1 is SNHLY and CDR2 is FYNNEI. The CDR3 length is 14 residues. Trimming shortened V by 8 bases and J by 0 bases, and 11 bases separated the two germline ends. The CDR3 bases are TGTGCCAGCCTCCTTACGGTCTCTGGAAACACCATATATTTT. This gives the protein CASLLTVSGNTIYF.

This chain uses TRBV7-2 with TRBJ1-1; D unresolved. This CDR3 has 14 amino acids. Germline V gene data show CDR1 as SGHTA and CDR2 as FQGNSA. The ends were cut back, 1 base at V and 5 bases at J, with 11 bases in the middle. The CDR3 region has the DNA TGTGCCAGCAGCTTAGGAGGGATTCGAACTGAAGCTTTCTTT. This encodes CASSLGGIRTEAFF.

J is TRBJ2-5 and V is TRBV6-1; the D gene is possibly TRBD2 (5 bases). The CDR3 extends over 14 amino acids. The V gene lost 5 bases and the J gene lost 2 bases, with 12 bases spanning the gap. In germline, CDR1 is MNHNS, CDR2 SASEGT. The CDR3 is CASSPPDWQETQYF. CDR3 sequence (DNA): TGTGCCAGCAGTCCACCGGACTGGCAAGAGACCCAGTACTTC.

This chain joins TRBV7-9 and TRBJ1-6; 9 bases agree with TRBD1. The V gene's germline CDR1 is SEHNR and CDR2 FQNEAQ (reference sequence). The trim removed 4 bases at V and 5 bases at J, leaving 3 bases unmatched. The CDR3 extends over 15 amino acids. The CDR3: CASSSWDRDNSPLHF. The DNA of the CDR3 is TGTGCCAGCAGCTCCTGGGACAGGGATAATTCACCCCTCCACTTT.

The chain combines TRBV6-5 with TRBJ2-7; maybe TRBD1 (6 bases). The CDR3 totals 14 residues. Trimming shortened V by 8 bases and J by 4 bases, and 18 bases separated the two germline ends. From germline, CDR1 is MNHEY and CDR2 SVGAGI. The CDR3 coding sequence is TGTGCCAGCCAACCAGAGAGGGGGTTTTACGAGCAGTACTTC. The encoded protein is CASQPERGFYEQYF.

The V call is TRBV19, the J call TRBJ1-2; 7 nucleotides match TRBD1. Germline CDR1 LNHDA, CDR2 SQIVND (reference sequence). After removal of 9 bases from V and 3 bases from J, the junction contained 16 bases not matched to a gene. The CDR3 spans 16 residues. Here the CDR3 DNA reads TGTGCCAGCCACCGGAGGGGGCCGTTGAGAGACTATGGCTACACCTTC. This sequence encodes CASHRRGPLRDYGYTF.

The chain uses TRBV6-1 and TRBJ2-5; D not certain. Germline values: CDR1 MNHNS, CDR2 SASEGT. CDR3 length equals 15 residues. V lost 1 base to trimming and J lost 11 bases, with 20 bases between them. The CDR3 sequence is CASSEGVGDPSEQYF. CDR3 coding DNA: TGTGCCAGCAGTGAAGGTGTTGGAGACCCGAGTGAGCAGTACTTC.

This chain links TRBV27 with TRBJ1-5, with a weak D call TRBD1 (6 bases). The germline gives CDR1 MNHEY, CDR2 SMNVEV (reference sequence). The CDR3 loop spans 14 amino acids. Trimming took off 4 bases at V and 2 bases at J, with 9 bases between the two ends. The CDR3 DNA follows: TGTGCCAGCAGTTCTGACAGGCGCAATCAGCCCCAGCATTTT. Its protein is CASSSDRRNQPQHF.

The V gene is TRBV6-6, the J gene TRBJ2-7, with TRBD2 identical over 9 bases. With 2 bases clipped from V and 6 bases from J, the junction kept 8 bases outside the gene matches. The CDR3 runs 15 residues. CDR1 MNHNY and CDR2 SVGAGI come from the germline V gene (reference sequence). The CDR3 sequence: CASSYRGSGSSEQYF. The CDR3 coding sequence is TGTGCCAGCAGTTACCGGGGTAGCGGGAGTTCCGAGCAGTACTTC.

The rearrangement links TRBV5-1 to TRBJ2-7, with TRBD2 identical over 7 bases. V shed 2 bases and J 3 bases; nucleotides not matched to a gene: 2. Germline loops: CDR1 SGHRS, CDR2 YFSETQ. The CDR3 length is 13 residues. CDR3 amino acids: CASSLASGYEQYF. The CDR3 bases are TGCGCCAGCAGCTTAGCTAGCGGCTACGAGCAGTACTTC.

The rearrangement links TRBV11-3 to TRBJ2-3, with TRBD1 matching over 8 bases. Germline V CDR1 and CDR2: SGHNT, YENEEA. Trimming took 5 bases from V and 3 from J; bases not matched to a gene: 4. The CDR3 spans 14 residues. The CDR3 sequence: CASSRRQGTDTQYF. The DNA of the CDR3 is TGTGCCAGCAGCAGGAGACAGGGGACAGATACGCAGTATTTT.

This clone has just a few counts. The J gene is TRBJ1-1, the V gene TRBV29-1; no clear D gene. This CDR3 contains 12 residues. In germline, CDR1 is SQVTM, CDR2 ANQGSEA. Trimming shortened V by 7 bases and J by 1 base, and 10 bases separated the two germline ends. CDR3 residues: CSAWRANTEAFF. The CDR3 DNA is TGCAGCGCCTGGAGGGCGAACACTGAAGCTTTCTTT.

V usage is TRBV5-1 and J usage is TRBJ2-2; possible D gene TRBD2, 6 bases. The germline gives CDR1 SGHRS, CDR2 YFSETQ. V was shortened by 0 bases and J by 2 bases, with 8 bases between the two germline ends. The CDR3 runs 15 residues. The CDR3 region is CASSLAGSNTGELFF. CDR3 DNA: TGCGCCAGCAGCTTGGCCGGGAGCAACACCGGGGAGCTGTTTTTT.

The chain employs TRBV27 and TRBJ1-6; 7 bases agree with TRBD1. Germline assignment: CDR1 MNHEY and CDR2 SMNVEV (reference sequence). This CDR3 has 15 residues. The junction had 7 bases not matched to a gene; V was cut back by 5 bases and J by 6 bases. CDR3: CASSLSGTANSPLHF. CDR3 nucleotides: TGTGCCAGCAGTCTCTCCGGGACAGCTAATTCACCCCTCCACTTT.

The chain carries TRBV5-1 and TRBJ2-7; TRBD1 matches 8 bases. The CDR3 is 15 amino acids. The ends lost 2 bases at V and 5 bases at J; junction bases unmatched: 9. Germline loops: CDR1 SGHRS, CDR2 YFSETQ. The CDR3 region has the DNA TGCGCCAGCAGCTTTGGCGGGACAGGTACCCACGAGCAGTACTTC. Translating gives CASSFGGTGTHEQYF.